The 6 T cell receptor beta chains below all came from one sample that was sequenced in a study of cytomegalovirus exposure and HLA in healthy donors. The PCR made use of 60 Vbeta and 13 Jbeta primers. Using immunoSEQ multiplex PCR, the repertoire was profiled, and TCRdb retains in-frame clones only, with some absent. In the table there are 150,000 to 180,000 clones, roughly 83% of which are singletons. Sequenced material: PBMCs. Receptors were obtained from a man aged 25-45 years in good health and CMV-seropositive.

The rearrangement joins TRBV9 to TRBJ2-1; TRBD2 is a possible D gene (5 bases). Germline assignment: CDR1 SGDLS and CDR2 YYNGEE. V lost 4 bases and J lost 8, with 22 bases in between. This CDR3 comprises 16 residues. The CDR3 DNA follows: TGTGCCAGCAGCTCCCCCCGGGGTCTTGGAACTGATGAGCAGTTCTTC. Its translation: CASSSPRGLGTDEQFF. The full variable domain, completed using reference TRBV9 and TRBJ2-1, is DSGVTQTPKHLITATGQRVTLRCSPRSGDLSVYWYQQSLDQGLQFLIQYYNGEERAKGNILERFSAQQFPDLHSELNLSSLELGDSALYFCASSSPRGLGTDEQFFGPGTRLTVL.

This sequence joins TRBV5-1 and TRBJ2-2, with D possibly TRBD2 on 5 matching bases. CDR3 length: 14 amino acids. Between the trimmed V and J ends, which lost 0 bases and 7 bases, there was a span of 10 bases. The germline V gene has CDR1 SGHRS and CDR2 YFSETQ. CDR3 DNA: TGCGCCAGCAGCTTGGAAAGGAGCGGCGGGGAGCTGTTTTTT. Protein sequence: CASSLERSGGELFF.

There are a few counts of this clone. The chain is built from TRBV2 and TRBJ2-1; 8 positions match TRBD1. The junction had 5 bases not matched to a gene; V was cut back by 10 bases and J by 6 bases. The CDR3 is 12 residues long. The germline V gene encodes CDR1 SNHLY and CDR2 FYNNEI. Here the CDR3 DNA reads TGTGCCACCGGACAGGGTTCCAATGAGCAGTTCTTC. This encodes CATGQGSNEQFF.

The gene calls are TRBV11-3 and TRBJ2-1; 10 bases match TRBD1. V lost 5 bases and J lost 10; bases outside the gene matches: 8. The CDR3 extends over 14 amino acids. CDR1 and CDR2 from the germline V gene are SGHNT and YENEEA. The CDR3: CASSARQGAREQFF. CDR3 sequence (DNA): TGTGCCAGCAGCGCCAGACAGGGGGCTCGGGAGCAGTTCTTC.

The chain employs TRBV6-5 and TRBJ1-2; no definite D call. The CDR3 loop spans 13 amino acids. The V end was cut by 0 bases, the J end by 11 bases, with 13 bases between. CDR1 MNHEY and CDR2 SVGAGI come from the germline V gene. The DNA for the CDR3 is TGTGCCAGCAGTTACTCCTGGTCGGAGCGGTACACCTTC. Translation gives CASSYSWSERYTF.

The chain employs TRBV7-7 and TRBJ2-5; 7 nucleotides align to TRBD1. J was trimmed by 4 bases and V by 5 bases; bases with no gene match: 10. Germline CDR1 reads SSHAT; CDR2 reads FNYEAQ (reference sequence). This CDR3 comprises 15 residues. The CDR3: CASSRGQVEVETQYF. The CDR3 nucleotides read TGTGCCAGCAGCCGTGGACAGGTGGAGGTAGAGACCCAGTACTTC.